These 18 T cell receptor beta chains originate from one sample sequenced in a study of CD8+CD57+ T cells in acquired aplastic anemia. According to the study, genomic DNA was the template for TCR beta VDJ and CDR3 profiling. TCRdb analysed the reads with MiXCR anew, one entry per CDR3 protein. Among 200,000 to 300,000 distinct CDR3 sequences listed, around 45% were seen once. CD8+CD57+ cell expansion, shown by flow cytometry, had occurred in the patients selected for sequencing. Sequencing was performed on sorted CD4+, CD8+, or CD8+CD57+ T cells (not recorded which) from PBMCs. The receptors were gathered from a human donor with aplastic anemia.

V and J are TRBV7-2 and TRBJ1-3; 8 nucleotides match TRBD1. Germline assignment: CDR1 SGHTA and CDR2 FQGNSA. V lost 3 bases to trimming and J lost 0 bases; unmatched junction nucleotides: 4. The CDR3 runs to 16 residues. The CDR3 coding sequence is TGTGCCAGCAGCTTGCCGGGACAGGACTCTGGAAACACCATATATTTT. It is translated as CASSLPGQDSGNTIYF. The variable domain in full, completed from reference TRBV7-2 and TRBJ1-3, reads GAGVSQSPSNKVTEKGKDVELRCDPISGHTALYWYRQSLGQGLEFLIYFQGNSAPDKSGLPSDRFSAERTGGSVSTLTIQRTQQEDSAVYLCASSLPGQDSGNTIYFGEGSWLTVV.

In this sample, this clonotype turned up many times. V is TRBV4-3 and J is TRBJ2-7; a possible D gene is TRBD1 (6 bases). Between the trimmed V and J ends, which lost 0 bases and 1 base, there was a span of 10 bases. The CDR3 spans 15 residues. From germline, CDR1 is LGHNA and CDR2 YSLEER. This chain's CDR3 is CASSQDTGTSYEQYF. The CDR3 DNA sequence: TGCGCCAGCAGCCAAGACACCGGGACATCCTACGAGCAGTACTTC.

Only a few counts were recorded for this clonotype. The V and J genes are TRBV5-6 and TRBJ2-7; 9 nucleotides line up with TRBD1. V shed 2 bases, J shed 6 bases, and the junction held 9 bases outside the gene matches. This CDR3 has 15 residues. Germline V gives CDR1 SGHDT, CDR2 YYEEEE. The CDR3 DNA sequence: TGTGCCAGCAGCTTAGAACAGGGGGCAGGTAGCGAGCAGTACTTC. Its translation: CASSLEQGAGSEQYF.

This clonotype showed up many times. The rearrangement uses TRBV4-1 and TRBJ2-7; TRBD2 matches 7 bases. Germline CDR1 reads MGHRA; CDR2 reads YSYEKL. The CDR3 spans 13 residues. Unmatched junction bases numbered 3, after V lost 3 bases and J lost 4 bases. CDR3 amino acids: CASSQGGSYEQYF. Written as DNA, the CDR3 is TGCGCCAGCAGCCAGGGCGGGAGTTACGAGCAGTACTTC.

The chain's CDR3 is CASSVGRGNTEAFF. The CDR3 nucleotides are TGTGCCAGTAGTGTAGGGCGGGGTAACACTGAAGCTTTCTTT. V is TRBV19 and J is TRBJ1-1; D unresolved. The CDR3 totals 14 residues. Germline loops: CDR1 LNHDA, CDR2 SQIVND (reference sequence). V was cut by 5 bases and J by 2 bases, with 12 bases left in between.

This clonotype was seen a handful of times. The chain couples TRBV6-5 to TRBJ1-1, with 7 bases identical to TRBD1. CDR1 MNHEY and CDR2 SVGAGI come from the germline V gene. V lost 6 bases and J lost 2; bases outside the gene matches: 12. CDR3 length: 16 amino acids. The CDR3 DNA sequence: TGTGCCAGCAGCCGTCACCCGGGACAGATTAACACTGAAGCTTTCTTT. This gives the protein CASSRHPGQINTEAFF.

This clonotype turned up a few times. The genes are TRBV28 and TRBJ1-2; D not certain. The germline CDR1 and CDR2 sequences are MDHEN and SYDVKM. The CDR3 has 13 amino acids. The V end was cut by 4 bases, the J end by 8 bases, with 14 bases between. In DNA, the CDR3 is TGTGCCAGCAGTTGGGGATCCACTGGCGGCTACACCTTC. Protein sequence: CASSWGSTGGYTF.

This sequence joins TRBV7-9 and TRBJ2-1; D possibly corresponds to TRBD1 (5 bases). Deletions cut 5 bases from V and 5 bases from J, with 22 bases between. Germline-derived CDR1 and CDR2 are SEHNR and FQNEAQ (reference sequence). The CDR3 has 17 residues. CDR3 bases: TGTGCCAGCAGCCCCCTAGGGGCCTCCCACCTCCACAATGAGCAGTTCTTC. As protein: CASSPLGASHLHNEQFF.

The table lists this clonotype with a few counts. V usage is TRBV6-2 or TRBV6-3 and J usage is TRBJ2-2; D is uncertain. The germline V gene has CDR1 MNHEY and CDR2 SVGEGT. Trimming shortened V by 3 bases and J by 6 bases, and 11 bases separated the two germline ends. This CDR3 region has 14 residues. CDR3: CASSYSRMSGELFF. Written as DNA, the CDR3 is TGTGCCAGCAGTTATTCGAGGATGTCCGGGGAGCTGTTTTTT.

This clonotype was seen ten or more times. This chain connects TRBV7-8 to TRBJ2-3, with 15 bases lining up with TRBD2. Germline V gene sequence: CDR1 SGHVS, CDR2 FQNEAQ. The CDR3 has 16 residues. V was pared by 1 base and J by 5 bases, with 1 base of the junction left unmatched. The CDR3 nucleotides are TGTGCCAGCAGCTTAGGGACTAGCGGGAGGGGAGATACGCAGTATTTT. Translation gives CASSLGTSGRGDTQYF.

The J gene is TRBJ2-5, the V gene TRBV15; D is undetermined. CDR3 length: 13 residues. Per the germline V gene, CDR1 is LNHNV and CDR2 is YYDKDF (reference sequence). The ends were cut back, 6 bases at V and 1 base at J, with 9 bases in the middle. This chain's CDR3 is CATSGPGQETQYF. DNA of the CDR3: TGTGCCACCAGTGGGCCGGGCCAAGAGACCCAGTACTTC. Full variable domain (remainder filled in from reference TRBV15 and TRBJ2-5): DAMVIQNPRYQVTQFGKPVTLSCSQTLNHNVMYWYQQKSSQAPKLLFHYYDKDFNNEADTPDNFQSRRPNTSFCFLDIRSPGLGDTAMYLCATSGPGQETQYFGPGTRLLVL.

This clonotype was counted ten times or more. The V and J genes are TRBV19 and TRBJ2-5; 10 nucleotides match TRBD2. The length of the CDR3 is 13 residues. The ends lost 9 bases at V and 4 bases at J; junction bases unmatched: 5. Germline CDR1 LNHDA, CDR2 SQIVND (reference sequence). CDR3 region: CARPGLAIETQYF. In nucleotides, the CDR3 is TGTGCCAGACCGGGACTAGCGATAGAGACCCAGTACTTC.

This clonotype was detected ten times or more. The chain joins TRBV7-3 to TRBJ2-7, with 8 positions matching TRBD2. CDR1 and CDR2 (germline): SGHTA, FQGTGA. After removal of 5 bases from V and 2 bases from J, the junction contained 8 bases not matched to a gene. This CDR3 is built from 15 residues. The CDR3 nucleotides are TGTGCCAGCAGCCCGGGACTAGGCCTGGCCTACGAGCAGTACTTC. As protein: CASSPGLGLAYEQYF. Looking up the rest from reference TRBV7-3 and TRBJ2-7 gives the full variable domain: GAGVSQTPSNKVTEKGKYVELRCDPISGHTALYWYRQSLGQGPEFLIYFQGTGAADDSGLPNDRFFAVRPEGSVSTLKIQRTERGDSAVYLCASSPGLGLAYEQYFGPGTRLTVT.

This clonotype was recorded many times. This chain's CDR3 is CASSAWTGGALDEKLFF. CDR3 bases: TGTGCCAGCAGCGCCTGGACAGGGGGCGCTTTGGATGAAAAACTGTTTTTT. The chain has TRBV9 and TRBJ1-4; 11 bases fit TRBD1. Trimming removed 3 bases from V and 6 bases from J; junction bases left unmatched: 10. Germline lookup yields CDR1 SGDLS and CDR2 YYNGEE. The length of the CDR3 is 17 residues.

Ten or more counts support this clonotype. V usage is TRBV9 and J usage is TRBJ2-7; TRBD2 matches at 8 bases. The germline V gene has CDR1 SGDLS and CDR2 YYNGEE. Unmatched junction bases numbered 10, after V lost 1 base and J lost 7 bases. The CDR3 is 15 amino acids. The CDR3 coding sequence is TGTGCCAGCAGCGTAAGCTGGAACGGGAGGGGGGAGCAGTACTTC. Amino acid sequence: CASSVSWNGRGEQYF.

Of note for this clonotype: A junction end diverges from the germline sequence, so it may reflect a read error. The chain uses TRBV20-1 and TRBJ1-5; 9 bases fit TRBD1. The CDR3 covers 15 residues. From germline, CDR1 is DFQATT and CDR2 SNEGSKA (reference sequence). CDR3 region: CSARAPDRGSQPQRF. The CDR3, as DNA: TGCAGTGCTAGAGCTCCGGACAGGGGCTCTCAGCCCCAGCGTTTT.

In nucleotides, the CDR3 is TGTGCCAGCAGCTTGTACTCGGGACTAGCGGATAATGAGCAGTTCTTC. Protein: CASSLYSGLADNEQFF. The chain recombines TRBV7-9 with TRBJ2-1; 11 nucleotides agree with TRBD2. The V and J ends lost 3 bases and 7 bases, in that order; junction bases with no gene match: 8. The CDR3 consists of 16 residues. CDR1 is SEHNR and CDR2 is FQNEAQ in the germline V gene (reference sequence). Supplemented by reference TRBV7-9 and TRBJ2-1, the full variable domain reads DTGVSQNPRHKITKRGQNVTFRCDPISEHNRLYWYRQTLGQGPEFLTYFQNEAQLEKSRLLSDRFSAERPKGSFSTLEIQRTEQGDSAMYLCASSLYSGLADNEQFFGPGTRLTVL.

V and J are TRBV4-2 and TRBJ2-7; 11 nucleotides line up with TRBD2. There are 16 residues in the CDR3. Germline assignment: CDR1 LGHNA and CDR2 YNFKEQ. Germline trimming cut 2 bases from V and 4 bases from J; bases unmatched to any gene: 7. The CDR3 here is CASSQKTSGGVYEQYF. CDR3 nucleotide sequence: TGTGCCAGCAGCCAAAAAACTAGCGGGGGTGTGTACGAGCAGTACTTC.